These 14 T cell receptor beta chains were sequenced from one sample in a study of blood T cell repertoires in COVID-19. Repertoires were generated with immunoSEQ multiplex PCR, while TCRdb's copy carries only in-frame clones and drops some. The repertoire has around 20,000 clones, approximately 86% of them found once; the top ten carry approximately 11%. Sequencing used peripheral blood. These receptors originate from a human donor in a cohort sampled during active COVID-19.

The chain couples TRBV12-5 to TRBJ2-1; 8 nucleotides agree with TRBD1. CDR3 length: 14 amino acids. V was pared by 9 bases and J by 2 bases, with 6 bases of the junction left unmatched. Germline V gene data show CDR1 as LGHNT and CDR2 as FRNRAP. The CDR3 protein is CASSGTGAYNEQFF. The DNA for the CDR3 is TGTGCTAGCTCCGGGACAGGAGCCTACAATGAGCAGTTCTTC.

This clone was seen a handful of times. V usage is TRBV28 and J usage is TRBJ1-6, with a weak D call TRBD1 (6 bases). Trimming stripped 7 bases from V and 10 bases from J, with 14 bases between. The CDR3 contains 13 residues. Germline CDR1 MDHEN, CDR2 SYDVKM. The CDR3 DNA reads as TGTGCCAGCATTACCTCAGGGGAGTCACCCCTCCACTTT. Translating it yields CASITSGESPLHF.

The rearrangement links TRBV27 to TRBJ1-4; D not resolved. The CDR3 totals 17 residues. Germline loops: CDR1 MNHEY, CDR2 SMNVEV (reference sequence). The V end was cut by 4 bases, the J end by 4 bases, with 19 bases between. CDR3: CASSSWEAVTSNEKLFF. CDR3 nucleotide sequence: TGTGCCAGCAGTTCCTGGGAGGCAGTCACGAGTAATGAAAAACTGTTTTTT. The full variable domain, with the rest looked up from reference TRBV27 and TRBJ1-4, is EAQVTQNPRYLITVTGKKLTVTCSQNMNHEYMSWYRQDPGLGLRQIYYSMNVEVTDKGDVPEGYKVSRKEKRNFPLILESPSPNQTSLYFCASSSWEAVTSNEKLFFGSGTQLSVL.

This sequence joins TRBV20-1 and TRBJ1-3; D remains unclear. The CDR3 sequence is 11 residues long. The germline V and J ends were trimmed by 7 bases and 2 bases, with 6 bases remaining between them. CDR1 is DFQATT, CDR2 SNEGSKA, per germline (reference sequence). Here the CDR3 DNA reads TGCAGTGATCAGGCTGGAAACACCATATATTTT. This translates into CSDQAGNTIYF.

J is TRBJ1-5 and V is TRBV6-2 or TRBV6-3, with D maybe TRBD1 (5 bases). Germline values: CDR1 MNHEY, CDR2 SVGEGT. The V and J ends lost 3 bases and 0 bases respectively, with 9 bases between them. This CDR3 contains 15 residues. CDR3 in amino acids: CASSYWGVSNQPQHF. CDR3 coding DNA: TGTGCCAGCAGTTATTGGGGGGTTAGCAATCAGCCCCAGCATTTT.

As regards this clone: One junction end disagrees with the germline gene, perhaps due to a read error. J is TRBJ2-1 and V is TRBV7-2, with 9 bases fitting TRBD2. There are 14 residues in the CDR3. In germline, CDR1 is SGHTA, CDR2 FQGNSA. CDR3 nucleotide sequence: TGTGCCAGCAGGTTAGCGGGAGCCTACAATGAGCAGTTCTTC. As protein: CASRLAGAYNEQFF. Full variable domain (missing parts from reference TRBV7-2 and TRBJ2-1): GAGVSQSPSNKVTEKGKDVELRCDPISGHTALYWYRQSLGQGLEFLIYFQGNSAPDKSGLPSDRFSAERTGGSVSTLTIQRTQQEDSAVYLCASRLAGAYNEQFFGPGTRLTVL.

V gene TRBV12-3 or TRBV12-4 combines with J gene TRBJ1-1; 10 bases line up with TRBD1. The CDR3 is 12 amino acids. V dropped 3 bases and J dropped 12; count of bases not matched to a gene: 4. CDR3 sequence reads: CASSFGTGDTFF. CDR3 DNA: TGTGCCAGCAGTTTTGGGACAGGGGATACTTTCTTT.

This rearrangement joins TRBV28 to TRBJ2-7; D might be TRBD1 (5 bases). CDR3 length: 14 residues. CDR1 MDHEN and CDR2 SYDVKM come from the germline V gene. Trimming cost V 7 bases and J 2 bases, with 15 bases left between them. CDR3 region: CASKDSGSPYEQYF. CDR3 nucleotide sequence: TGTGCCAGCAAAGACAGTGGATCCCCCTACGAGCAGTACTTC.

The V and J genes are TRBV7-6 and TRBJ1-1; TRBD1 agrees at 7 bases. The J segment lost 0 bases and the V segment lost 5 bases, leaving 9 bases of the junction unmatched. CDR3 size: 16 residues. CDR1 and CDR2 from the germline V gene are SGHVS and FNYEAQ. CDR3 sequence: CASSPLGTEMNTEAFF. CDR3 nucleotide sequence: TGTGCCAGCAGCCCACTAGGGACAGAGATGAACACTGAAGCTTTCTTT.

This chain connects TRBV7-3 to TRBJ2-1, with 7 bases aligning to TRBD2. The CDR3 length is 15 residues. Looked up from germline, CDR1 is SGHTA and CDR2 is FQGTGA. J lost 1 base, V lost 5 bases, and 5 bases had no gene match. CDR3 DNA: TGTGCCAGCAGCGGCGGGGGAGGGTCCTACAATGAGCAGTTCTTC. Encoded protein: CASSGGGGSYNEQFF.

V usage is TRBV5-3 and J usage is TRBJ2-3; 16 nucleotides agree with TRBD2. TRBV5-3 is sorted into the ORF group, with uncertain function. CDR3 length: 20 amino acids. Losses at the gene ends were 0 bases for V and 4 bases for J; bases not matched to a gene: 11. The CDR3 region is CARSLGGLAGGPMIPDTQYF. The CDR3 nucleotides are TGTGCCAGAAGCTTGGGGGGACTAGCGGGAGGGCCGATGATTCCAGATACGCAGTATTTT.

J is TRBJ2-7 and V is TRBV5-1; a weak D match, TRBD1 (6 bases). From germline, CDR1 is SGHRS and CDR2 YFSETQ. V lost 4 bases and J 3 bases, leaving 8 bases between the germline ends. The CDR3 extends over 12 amino acids. The CDR3 loop reads CASSQDSYEQYF. CDR3 coding DNA: TGCGCCAGCAGCCAGGACAGCTACGAGCAGTACTTC.

The rearrangement uses TRBV6-2 or TRBV6-3 and TRBJ2-1; 9 nucleotides line up with TRBD2. Germline V lookup: CDR1 MNHEY, CDR2 SVGEGT. The CDR3 is made up of 15 amino acids. Trimming removed 3 bases from V and 5 bases from J; junction bases left unmatched: 5. CDR3 nucleotides: TGTGCCAGCAGTTATAGGGCTAGCGGGAACAATGAGCAGTTCTTC. Its protein product is CASSYRASGNNEQFF.

The CDR3 reads CAGKGALRSNSPLHF. CDR3 bases: TGTGCCGGGAAGGGGGCTCTGCGGTCTAATTCACCCCTCCACTTT. This chain joins TRBV30 and TRBJ1-6; 7 bases are a match to TRBD1. V lost 8 bases and J lost 6; bases outside the gene matches: 13. The length of the CDR3 is 15 residues. The germline gives CDR1 GTSNPN, CDR2 SVGIG (reference sequence).